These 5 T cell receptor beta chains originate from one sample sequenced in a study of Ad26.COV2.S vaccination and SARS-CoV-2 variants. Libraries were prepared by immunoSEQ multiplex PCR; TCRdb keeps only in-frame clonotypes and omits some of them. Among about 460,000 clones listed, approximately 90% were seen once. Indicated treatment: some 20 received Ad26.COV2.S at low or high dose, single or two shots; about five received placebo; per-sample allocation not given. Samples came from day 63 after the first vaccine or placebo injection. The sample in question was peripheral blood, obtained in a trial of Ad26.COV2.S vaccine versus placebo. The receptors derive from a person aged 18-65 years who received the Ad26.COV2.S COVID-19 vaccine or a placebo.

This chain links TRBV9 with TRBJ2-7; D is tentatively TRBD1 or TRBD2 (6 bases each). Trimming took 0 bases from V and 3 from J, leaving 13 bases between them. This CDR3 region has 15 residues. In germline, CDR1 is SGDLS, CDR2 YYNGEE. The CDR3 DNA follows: TGTGCCAGCAGCGTAGCTACAGGGACTCTCTACGAGCAGTACTTC. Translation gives CASSVATGTLYEQYF. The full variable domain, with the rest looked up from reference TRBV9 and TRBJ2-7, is DSGVTQTPKHLITATGQRVTLRCSPRSGDLSVYWYQQSLDQGLQFLIQYYNGEERAKGNILERFSAQQFPDLHSELNLSSLELGDSALYFCASSVATGTLYEQYFGPGTRLTVT.

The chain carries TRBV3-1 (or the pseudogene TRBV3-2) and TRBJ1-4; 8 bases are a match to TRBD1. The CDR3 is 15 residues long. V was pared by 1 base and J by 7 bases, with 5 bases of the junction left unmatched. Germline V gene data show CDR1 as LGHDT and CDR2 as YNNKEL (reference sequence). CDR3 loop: CASSQVSGGIEKLFF. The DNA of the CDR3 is TGTGCCAGCAGCCAAGTTTCAGGGGGCATTGAAAAACTGTTTTTT.

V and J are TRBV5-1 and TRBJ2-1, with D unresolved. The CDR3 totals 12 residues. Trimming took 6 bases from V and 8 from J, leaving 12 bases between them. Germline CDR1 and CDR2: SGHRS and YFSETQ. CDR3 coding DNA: TGCGCCAGCAAAAGTACTGGCGATGAGCAGTTCTTC. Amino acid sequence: CASKSTGDEQFF.

The CDR3: CASSLPPIGRRIEKLFF. The CDR3 DNA sequence: TGTGCCAGCAGTTTACCCCCGATAGGGCGCCGGATTGAAAAACTGTTTTTT. V gene TRBV27 combines with J gene TRBJ1-4; D is ambiguous. In germline, CDR1 is MNHEY, CDR2 SMNVEV (reference sequence). Trimming took 2 bases from V and 7 from J, leaving 20 bases between them. The CDR3 covers 17 residues.

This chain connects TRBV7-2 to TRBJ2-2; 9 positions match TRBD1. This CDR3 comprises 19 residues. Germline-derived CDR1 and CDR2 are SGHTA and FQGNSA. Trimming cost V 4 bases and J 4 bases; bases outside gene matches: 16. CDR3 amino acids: CASSSRDRVWGPSTGELFF. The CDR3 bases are TGTGCCAGCAGCTCCCGGGACAGGGTTTGGGGCCCTAGCACCGGGGAGCTGTTTTTT.